These T cell receptor beta chains were read from a single sample in a study of spatial heterogeneity in lung cancer. TCRdb reprocessed the 5' RACE reads with MiXCR, giving one entry per CDR3 protein. The table has roughly 91,000 distinct CDR3 sequences, more than 15% seen once; the top ten hold 5.5% to 7%. Sequencing was performed on PBMCs, taken at surgery. These TCRs come from a male donor with early-stage non-small cell lung cancer. CDR3s leave out the opening cysteine and the closing phenylalanine or tryptophan. The order of the fields is D gene, J gene, V gene, CDR3 length, CDR3 protein. A D gene is named only where the DNA matches it firmly.

D: NA
J: TRBJ2-3
V: TRBV28
length: 13
CDR3: ASSVPQQNTDTQY

D: NA
J: TRBJ2-6
V: TRBV7-9
length: 14
CDR3: ASSQNSGPGANVLT

D: TRBD1
J: TRBJ1-1
V: TRBV20-1
length: 11
CDR3: SARTGSSTEAF

D: TRBD1
J: TRBJ2-1
V: TRBV27
length: 15
CDR3: ASSLAAYRGSYNEQF

D: NA
J: TRBJ2-5
V: TRBV7-8
length: 9
CDR3: ASGRGETQY

D: TRBD1
J: TRBJ2-7
V: TRBV5-4
length: 12
CDR3: ASSSRTGTYEQY

D: TRBD1
J: TRBJ2-5
V: TRBV28
length: 12
CDR3: ASSHGTGTETQY

D: TRBD2
J: TRBJ2-5
V: TRBV28
length: 13
CDR3: ASSFRGGGQETQY

D: TRBD1
J: TRBJ2-5
V: TRBV27
length: 14
CDR3: ASSLRGDRGKETQY

D: TRBD2
J: TRBJ2-3
V: TRBV10-3
length: 16
CDR3: AISEPTRLAGELDTQY

D: NA
J: TRBJ1-4
V: TRBV9
length: 13
CDR3: ASSVGGTPNEKLF

D: NA
J: TRBJ1-2
V: TRBV3-1
length: 12
CDR3: ASSQDWVNYGYT

D: TRBD1
J: TRBJ2-5
V: TRBV9
length: 14
CDR3: ASSPPITGGKETQY

D: TRBD1
J: TRBJ2-5
V: TRBV27
length: 14
CDR3: ASSLSDRGVQETQY